The 5 T cell receptor beta chains in this list originate from one sample, sequenced in a study of chemoradiotherapy in HPV16-positive cancers. Clones were read by immunoSEQ multiplex PCR, and TCRdb kept only the in-frame ones, dropping some. The sample lists about 12,000 clones; 65% were seen once. Sampling took place from a patient who underwent chemoradiotherapy. Source of these receptors: a human donor with HPV-associated anogenital cancer.

The gene calls are TRBV7-9 and TRBJ2-7; no firm D call. Germline lookup yields CDR1 SEHNR and CDR2 FQNEAQ (reference sequence). There are 15 residues in the CDR3. V was shortened by 4 bases and J by 3 bases, with 16 bases between the two germline ends. CDR3 sequence: CASSSSYYKVYEQYF. The CDR3 coding sequence is TGTGCCAGCAGCTCGAGCTATTATAAGGTCTACGAGCAGTACTTC.

In this sample, this clone turned up a few times. The CDR3 here is CASSEQGGGYTF. The CDR3 DNA sequence: TGTGCCAGCAGTGAGCAGGGCGGAGGCTACACCTTC. The chain combines TRBV2 with TRBJ1-2, with D tentatively TRBD1 (5 bases). The CDR3 is made up of 12 amino acids. Between the trimmed V and J ends, which lost 3 bases and 8 bases, there was a span of 10 bases. CDR1 and CDR2 from the germline V gene are SNHLY and FYNNEI.

This chain connects TRBV28 to TRBJ2-7; D is ambiguous. Trimming removed 3 bases at V and 4 bases at J, with 4 bases between. The CDR3 has 11 residues. Germline assignment: CDR1 MDHEN and CDR2 SYDVKM. DNA of the CDR3: TGTGCCAGCAGTTTTGATTACGAGCAGTACTTC. This codes for CASSFDYEQYF.

This sequence joins TRBV27 and TRBJ1-2; the D is unclear. The CDR3 contains 13 residues. CDR1 and CDR2 (germline): MNHEY, SMNVEV (reference sequence). The ends were cut back, 8 bases at V and 4 bases at J, with 14 bases in the middle. CDR3 coding DNA: TGTGCCAGCTCTACAGTAGCGGGCTATGGCTACACCTTC. It codes for CASSTVAGYGYTF.

The chain carries TRBV28 and TRBJ2-3; 12 bases fit TRBD2. The CDR3 contains 15 residues. Germline CDR1 MDHEN, CDR2 SYDVKM. The trim removed 6 bases at V and 5 bases at J, leaving 6 bases unmatched. CDR3 residues: CASSRGLAGKDTQYF. The CDR3 nucleotides are TGTGCCAGCAGCCGTGGACTAGCGGGGAAAGATACGCAGTATTTT. Full variable domain (remainder filled in from reference TRBV28 and TRBJ2-3): DVKVTQSSRYLVKRTGEKVFLECVQDMDHENMFWYRQDPGLGLRLIYFSYDVKMKEKGDIPEGYSVSREKKERFSLILESASTNQTSMYLCASSRGLAGKDTQYFGPGTRLTVL.